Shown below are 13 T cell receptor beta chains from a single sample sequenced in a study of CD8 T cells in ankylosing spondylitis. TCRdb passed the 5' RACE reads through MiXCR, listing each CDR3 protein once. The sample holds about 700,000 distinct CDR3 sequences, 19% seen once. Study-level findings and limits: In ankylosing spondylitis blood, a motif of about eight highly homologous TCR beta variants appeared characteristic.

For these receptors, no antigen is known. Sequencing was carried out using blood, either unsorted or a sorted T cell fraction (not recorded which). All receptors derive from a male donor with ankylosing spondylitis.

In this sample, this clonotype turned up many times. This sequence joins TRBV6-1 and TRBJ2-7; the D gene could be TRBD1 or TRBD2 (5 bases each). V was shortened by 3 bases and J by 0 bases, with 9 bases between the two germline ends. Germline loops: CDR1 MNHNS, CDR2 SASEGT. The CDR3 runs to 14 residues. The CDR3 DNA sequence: TGTGCCAGCAGTGACAGGGCGGGCTCCTACGAGCAGTACTTC. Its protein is CASSDRAGSYEQYF.

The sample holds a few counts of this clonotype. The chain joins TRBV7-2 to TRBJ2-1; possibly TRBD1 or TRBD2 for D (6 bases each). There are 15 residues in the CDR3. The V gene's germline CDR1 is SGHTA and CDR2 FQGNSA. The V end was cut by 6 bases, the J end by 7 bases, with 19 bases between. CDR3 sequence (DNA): TGTGCCAGCAGACCGGGCGTCGGGGGCAGGAATGAGCAGTTCTTC. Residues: CASRPGVGGRNEQFF.

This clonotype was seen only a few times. The CDR3 protein is CASSPGTGTLISGNTIYF. The CDR3 bases are TGTGCCAGCAGCCCAGGGACAGGGACCCTTATCTCTGGAAACACCATATATTTT. V and J are TRBV9 and TRBJ1-3; 9 nucleotides line up with TRBD1. The germline V gene encodes CDR1 SGDLS and CDR2 YYNGEE. The CDR3 extends over 18 amino acids. After removal of 4 bases from V and 0 bases from J, the junction contained 11 bases not matched to a gene.

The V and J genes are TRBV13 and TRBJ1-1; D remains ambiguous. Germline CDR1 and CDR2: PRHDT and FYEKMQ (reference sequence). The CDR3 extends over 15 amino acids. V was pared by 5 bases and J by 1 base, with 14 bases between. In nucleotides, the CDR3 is TGTGCCAGCAGCGGGCTCACGGACGGGAACACTGAAGCTTTCTTT. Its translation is CASSGLTDGNTEAFF.

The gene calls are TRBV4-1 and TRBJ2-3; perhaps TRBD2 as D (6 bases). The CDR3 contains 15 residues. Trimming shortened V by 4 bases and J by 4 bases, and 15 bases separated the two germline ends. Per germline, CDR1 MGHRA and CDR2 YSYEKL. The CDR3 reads CASSRDSGLADTQYF. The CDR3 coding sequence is TGCGCCAGCAGCCGGGACTCGGGTTTGGCAGATACGCAGTATTTT.

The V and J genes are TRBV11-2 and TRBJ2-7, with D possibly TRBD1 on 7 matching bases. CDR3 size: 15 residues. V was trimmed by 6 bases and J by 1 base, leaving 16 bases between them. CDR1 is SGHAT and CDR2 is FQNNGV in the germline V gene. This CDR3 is CASRGQNGGSYEQYF. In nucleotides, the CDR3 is TGTGCCAGCAGGGGACAGAATGGGGGGTCCTACGAGCAGTACTTC.

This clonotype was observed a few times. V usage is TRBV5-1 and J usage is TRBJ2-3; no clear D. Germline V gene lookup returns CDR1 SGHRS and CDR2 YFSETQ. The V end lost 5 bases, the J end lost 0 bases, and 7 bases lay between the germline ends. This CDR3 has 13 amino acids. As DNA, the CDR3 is TGCGCCAGCAGGCTTACTAGCACAGATACGCAGTATTTT. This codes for CASRLTSTDTQYF.

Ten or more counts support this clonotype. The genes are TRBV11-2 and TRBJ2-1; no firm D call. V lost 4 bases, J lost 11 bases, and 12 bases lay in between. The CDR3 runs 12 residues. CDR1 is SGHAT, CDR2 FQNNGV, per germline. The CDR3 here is CASSSSKEKQFF. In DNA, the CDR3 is TGTGCCAGCAGCTCCTCGAAGGAGAAGCAGTTCTTC.

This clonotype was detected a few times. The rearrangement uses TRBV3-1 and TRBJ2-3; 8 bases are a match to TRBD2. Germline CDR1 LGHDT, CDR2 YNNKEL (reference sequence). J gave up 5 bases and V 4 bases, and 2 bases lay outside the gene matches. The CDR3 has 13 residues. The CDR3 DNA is TGTGCCAGCAGCCCGACTAGCGAAGATACGCAGTATTTT. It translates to CASSPTSEDTQYF.

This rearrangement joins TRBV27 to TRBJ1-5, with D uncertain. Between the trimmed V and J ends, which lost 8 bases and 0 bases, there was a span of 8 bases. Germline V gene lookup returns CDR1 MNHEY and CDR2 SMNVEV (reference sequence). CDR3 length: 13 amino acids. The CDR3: CASSWASNQPQHF. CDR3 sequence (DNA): TGTGCCAGCTCTTGGGCTAGCAATCAGCCCCAGCATTTT.

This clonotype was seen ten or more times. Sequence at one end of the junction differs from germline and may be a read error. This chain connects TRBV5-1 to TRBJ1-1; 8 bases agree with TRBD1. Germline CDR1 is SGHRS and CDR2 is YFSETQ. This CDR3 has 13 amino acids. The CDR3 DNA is TGTGCCAGCAGTCTACAGGGGGACACTGAAGCTTTCTTT. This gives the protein CASSLQGDTEAFF.

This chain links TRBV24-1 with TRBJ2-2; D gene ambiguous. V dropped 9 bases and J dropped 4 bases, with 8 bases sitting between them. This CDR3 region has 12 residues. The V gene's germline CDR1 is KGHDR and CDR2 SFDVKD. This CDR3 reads CATRAVTGELFF. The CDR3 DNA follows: TGTGCCACCCGGGCGGTCACCGGGGAGCTGTTTTTT.

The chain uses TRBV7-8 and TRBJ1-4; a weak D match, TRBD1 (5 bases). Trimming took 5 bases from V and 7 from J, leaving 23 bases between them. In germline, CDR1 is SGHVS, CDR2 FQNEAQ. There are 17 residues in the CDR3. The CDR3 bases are TGTGCCAGCAGCCCAGGAGCGGGGGATGTGGGCTTTGAAAAACTGTTTTTT. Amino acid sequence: CASSPGAGDVGFEKLFF.